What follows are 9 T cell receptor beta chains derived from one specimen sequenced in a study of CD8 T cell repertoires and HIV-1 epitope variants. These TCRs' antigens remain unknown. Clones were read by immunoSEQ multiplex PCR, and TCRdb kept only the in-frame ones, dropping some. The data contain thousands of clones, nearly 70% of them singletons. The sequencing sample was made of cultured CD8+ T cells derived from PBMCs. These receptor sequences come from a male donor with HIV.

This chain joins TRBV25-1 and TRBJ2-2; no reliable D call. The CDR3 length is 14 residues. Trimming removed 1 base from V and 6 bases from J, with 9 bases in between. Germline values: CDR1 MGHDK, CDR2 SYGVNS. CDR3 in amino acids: CASSEFIGSGELFF. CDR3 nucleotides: TGTGCCAGCAGTGAATTCATAGGATCCGGGGAGCTGTTTTTT.

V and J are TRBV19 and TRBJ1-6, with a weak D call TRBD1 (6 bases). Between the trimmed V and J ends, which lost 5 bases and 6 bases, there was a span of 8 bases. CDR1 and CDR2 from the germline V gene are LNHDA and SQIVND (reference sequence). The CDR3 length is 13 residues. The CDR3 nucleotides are TGTGCCAGTAGTGCGGACAGTAATTCACCCCTCCACTTT. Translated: CASSADSNSPLHF. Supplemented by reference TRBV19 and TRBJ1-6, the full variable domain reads DGGITQSPKYLFRKEGQNVTLSCEQNLNHDAMYWYRQDPGQGLRLIYYSQIVNDFQKGDIAEGYSVSREKKESFPLTVTSAQKNPTAFYLCASSADSNSPLHFGNGTRLTVT.

The CDR3 here is CSVGGGIDRSNQPQHF. The CDR3 nucleotides are TGCAGCGTTGGGGGGGGGATCGACAGGAGCAATCAGCCCCAGCATTTT. The rearrangement links TRBV29-1 to TRBJ1-5; the D gene is possibly TRBD1 (6 bases). V was cut by 4 bases and J by 1 base, with 17 bases left in between. The germline CDR1 and CDR2 sequences are SQVTM and ANQGSEA. The CDR3 has 16 residues.

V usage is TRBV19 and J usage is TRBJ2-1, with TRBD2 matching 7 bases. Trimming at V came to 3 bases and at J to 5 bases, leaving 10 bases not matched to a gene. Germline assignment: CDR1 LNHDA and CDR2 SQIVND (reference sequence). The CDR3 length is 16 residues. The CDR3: CASSMAGVWMDNEQFF. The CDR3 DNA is TGTGCCAGTAGTATGGCGGGGGTTTGGATGGACAATGAGCAGTTCTTC. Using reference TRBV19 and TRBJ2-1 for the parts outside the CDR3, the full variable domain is DGGITQSPKYLFRKEGQNVTLSCEQNLNHDAMYWYRQDPGQGLRLIYYSQIVNDFQKGDIAEGYSVSREKKESFPLTVTSAQKNPTAFYLCASSMAGVWMDNEQFFGPGTRLTVL.

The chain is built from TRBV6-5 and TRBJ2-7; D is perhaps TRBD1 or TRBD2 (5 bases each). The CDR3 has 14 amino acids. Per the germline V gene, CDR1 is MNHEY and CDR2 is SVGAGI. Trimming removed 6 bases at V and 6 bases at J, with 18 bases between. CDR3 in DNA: TGTGCCAGCAGCCACGGGACCCTCGCCGGCGAGCAGTACTTC. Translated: CASSHGTLAGEQYF.

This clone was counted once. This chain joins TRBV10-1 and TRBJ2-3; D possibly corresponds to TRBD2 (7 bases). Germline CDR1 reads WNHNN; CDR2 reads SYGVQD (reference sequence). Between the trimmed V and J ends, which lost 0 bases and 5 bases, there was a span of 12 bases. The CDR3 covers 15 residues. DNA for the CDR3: TGCGCCAGCAGTGAGTCGGGGGGGCCGGGAGATACGCAGTATTTT. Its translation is CASSESGGPGDTQYF.

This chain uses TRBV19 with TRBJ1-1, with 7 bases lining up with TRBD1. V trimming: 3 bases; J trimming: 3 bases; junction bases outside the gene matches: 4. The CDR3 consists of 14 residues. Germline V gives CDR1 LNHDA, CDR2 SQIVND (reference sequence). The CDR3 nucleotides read TGTGCCAGTAGTATCGGCAGGGGGGACACTGAAGCTTTCTTT. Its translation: CASSIGRGDTEAFF.

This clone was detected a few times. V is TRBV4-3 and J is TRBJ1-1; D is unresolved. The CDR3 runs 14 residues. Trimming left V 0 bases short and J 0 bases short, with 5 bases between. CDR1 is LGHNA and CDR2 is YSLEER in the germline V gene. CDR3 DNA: TGCGCCAGCAGCCAAGAACCCATGAACACTGAAGCTTTCTTT. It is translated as CASSQEPMNTEAFF.

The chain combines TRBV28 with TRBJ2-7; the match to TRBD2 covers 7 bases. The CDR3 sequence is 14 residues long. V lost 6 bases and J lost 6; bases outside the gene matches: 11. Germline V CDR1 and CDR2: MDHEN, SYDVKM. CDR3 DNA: TGTGCCAGCAGCCGCCCCGGACTAGGGCTCGAGCAGTACTTC. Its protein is CASSRPGLGLEQYF.